The 22 T cell receptor beta chains reported below all come from one sample, sequenced in a study of cytomegalovirus exposure and HLA in healthy donors. PCR amplification relied on 60 Vbeta primers (plus 13 Jbeta primers). The protocol was immunoSEQ multiplex PCR, while the TCRdb copy is restricted to in-frame clones and leaves out a portion. The sample holds fewer than 85,000 clones. Sequenced material: PBMCs. The receptors were sampled from a man in his forties or fifties in good health and CMV-seropositive.

The rearrangement joins TRBV6-1 to TRBJ2-7; D possibly corresponds to TRBD1 (6 bases). The germline V gene has CDR1 MNHNS and CDR2 SASEGT. The CDR3 spans 15 residues. V dropped 0 bases and J dropped 2 bases, with 11 bases sitting between them. This CDR3 is CASSEAVDSTYEQYF. The CDR3 DNA is TGTGCCAGCAGTGAAGCCGTGGACAGCACCTACGAGCAGTACTTC.

The V and J genes are TRBV7-9 and TRBJ2-1; 10 bases align to TRBD1. J was trimmed by 8 bases and V by 5 bases; bases with no gene match: 3. The germline gives CDR1 SEHNR, CDR2 FQNEAQ (reference sequence). CDR3 length: 13 residues. The CDR3 here is CASSIGQGDEQFF. Here the CDR3 DNA reads TGTGCCAGCAGCATCGGACAGGGGGATGAGCAGTTCTTC.

Regarding this clone: Additional DNA sequences in this sample encode the identical CDR3. The chain is built from TRBV19 and TRBJ2-3; 7 nucleotides line up with TRBD2. CDR1 is LNHDA and CDR2 is SQIVND in the germline V gene (reference sequence). Trimming cost V 11 bases and J 0 bases; bases outside gene matches: 20. This CDR3 is 18 amino acids long. CDR3 in amino acids: CAPSKLEGLAVSTDTQYF. CDR3 coding DNA: TGTGCCCCAAGTAAGTTGGAGGGTCTAGCGGTTAGCACAGATACGCAGTATTTT.

The chain has TRBV6-6 and TRBJ1-5; perhaps TRBD1 as D (5 bases). Trimming took off 6 bases at V and 5 bases at J, with 11 bases between the two ends. The CDR3 consists of 13 residues. Germline assignment: CDR1 MNHNY and CDR2 SVGAGI (reference sequence). The CDR3 sequence: CASSPRVHQPQHF. In nucleotides, the CDR3 is TGTGCCAGCAGCCCCAGGGTTCATCAGCCCCAGCATTTT.

The chain couples TRBV6-5 to TRBJ2-2; the D is unclear. Germline CDR1 and CDR2: MNHEY and SVGAGI. The CDR3 spans 11 residues. V lost 6 bases and J lost 8, with 7 bases in between. The CDR3 coding sequence is TGTGCCAGCAGCTACCGTGGGGAGCTGTTTTTT. This encodes CASSYRGELFF.

The CDR3 nucleotides are TGTGCCAGCAGTGAAAGGACTAGCGGGGCGGCCTACGAGCAGTACTTC. It specifies CASSERTSGAAYEQYF. This rearrangement joins TRBV6-1 to TRBJ2-7; 12 bases match TRBD2. Germline assignment: CDR1 MNHNS and CDR2 SASEGT. The junction had 4 bases not matched to a gene; V was cut back by 2 bases and J by 2 bases. This CDR3 comprises 16 residues.

The chain uses TRBV15 and TRBJ2-1; 8 bases are shared with TRBD2. V was clipped by 3 bases and J by 5 bases; unmatched bases: 12. The CDR3 is made up of 17 amino acids. Looked up from germline, CDR1 is LNHNV and CDR2 is YYDKDF (reference sequence). The CDR3 protein is CATSRDPGAGVNNEQFF. The CDR3 DNA follows: TGTGCCACCAGCAGGGACCCGGGAGCGGGAGTAAACAATGAGCAGTTCTTC.

CDR3 DNA sequence: TGTGCCCCTGGCCTCGGCTTCCGGGACAGGCTCTATGGCTACACCTTC. It translates to CAPGLGFRDRLYGYTF. The chain couples TRBV10-3 to TRBJ1-2; 8 positions agree with TRBD1. Germline CDR1 and CDR2: ENHRY and SYGVKD. The CDR3 extends over 16 amino acids. The V gene end was trimmed by 11 bases and the J gene end by 4 bases; junction bases not matched to a gene: 18.

This chain links TRBV6-6 with TRBJ2-7; 7 nucleotides agree with TRBD2. J was trimmed by 5 bases and V by 4 bases; bases with no gene match: 2. Germline loops: CDR1 MNHNY, CDR2 SVGAGI (reference sequence). The CDR3 is 12 residues long. The CDR3 DNA follows: TGTGCCAGCAGTTCCCGGGGGGACGAGCAGTACTTC. Amino acids: CASSSRGDEQYF.

The chain links TRBV7-2 to TRBJ1-1; D gene uncertain. The V and J ends lost 3 bases and 1 base respectively, with 12 bases between them. Germline V gene sequence: CDR1 SGHTA, CDR2 FQGNSA. The CDR3 is made up of 15 amino acids. The CDR3 loop reads CASSFIAGENTEAFF. The CDR3 region has the DNA TGTGCCAGCAGCTTCATCGCAGGTGAGAACACTGAAGCTTTCTTT.

V usage is TRBV6-5 and J usage is TRBJ1-5; 8 bases align to TRBD1. The CDR3 has 13 amino acids. Germline V lookup: CDR1 MNHEY, CDR2 SVGAGI. V dropped 5 bases and J dropped 7; count of bases not matched to a gene: 4. The CDR3 loop is CASSQGAGQPQHF. The CDR3, as DNA: TGTGCCAGCAGTCAGGGGGCAGGGCAGCCCCAGCATTTT.

The CDR3 loop is CASSLAGSSYNSPLHF. The CDR3 DNA reads TGCGCCAGCAGCCTAGCGGGGAGCTCCTATAATTCACCCCTCCACTTT. The V and J genes are TRBV5-1 and TRBJ1-6; D gene unclear. Trimming took 4 bases from V and 0 from J, leaving 11 bases between them. Looked up from germline, CDR1 is SGHRS and CDR2 is YFSETQ. CDR3 length: 16 amino acids.

The chain joins TRBV30 to TRBJ2-1, with 7 bases identical to TRBD2. Looked up from germline, CDR1 is GTSNPN and CDR2 is SVGIG (reference sequence). The V gene end was trimmed by 7 bases and the J gene end by 3 bases; junction bases not matched to a gene: 3. This CDR3 region has 12 residues. The CDR3 coding sequence is TGTGCCTCCCTAGCGGACTACAATGAGCAGTTCTTC. Residues: CASLADYNEQFF.

The chain joins TRBV9 to TRBJ1-2, with D unclear. There are 11 residues in the CDR3. Germline values: CDR1 SGDLS, CDR2 YYNGEE. Trimming removed 3 bases from V and 14 bases from J, with 14 bases in between. CDR3 protein: CASSALADETF. The CDR3 region has the DNA TGTGCCAGCAGCGCGCTAGCGGACGAAACCTTC.

The chain is built from TRBV19 and TRBJ2-2; D is uncertain. The CDR3 has 14 residues. Trimming cost V 1 base and J 7 bases, with 10 bases left between them. Germline CDR1 is LNHDA and CDR2 is SQIVND (reference sequence). The CDR3 spells CASSIVQEGGELFF. The CDR3 DNA reads as TGTGCCAGTAGTATAGTCCAGGAAGGCGGGGAGCTGTTTTTT.

V gene TRBV5-1 combines with J gene TRBJ2-2; D remains ambiguous. Trimming removed 5 bases at V and 2 bases at J, with 10 bases between. The CDR3 contains 14 residues. Germline CDR1 is SGHRS and CDR2 is YFSETQ. For the CDR3, the DNA is TGCGCCAGCAGTTCTACAGCAAACACCGGGGAGCTGTTTTTT. Amino acid sequence: CASSSTANTGELFF.

This chain links TRBV14 with TRBJ1-2; TRBD1 is a possible D gene (6 bases). Germline CDR1 reads SGHDN; CDR2 reads FVKESK. The V gene lost 4 bases and the J gene lost 7 bases, with 19 bases spanning the gap. The CDR3 totals 15 residues. CDR3 nucleotide sequence: TGTGCCAGCAGCCCCTTACAGGGTGTGGGTGGTGGCTACACCTTC. This encodes CASSPLQGVGGGYTF.

The V and J genes are TRBV7-8 and TRBJ2-7, with 12 bases aligning to TRBD2. The germline V gene has CDR1 SGHVS and CDR2 FQNEAQ. Trimming removed 5 bases from V and 4 bases from J; junction bases left unmatched: 6. The CDR3 extends over 15 amino acids. The CDR3 reads CASSLSSGGAYEQYV. CDR3 in DNA: TGTGCCAGCAGCCTGTCTAGCGGGGGGGCTTACGAGCAGTACGTC.

V is TRBV7-2 and J is TRBJ2-4; no clear D. The V gene's germline CDR1 is SGHTA and CDR2 FQGNSA. The CDR3 is 15 amino acids. V lost 4 bases to trimming and J lost 0 bases, with 10 bases between them. The CDR3 nucleotides are TGTGCCAGCAGCTCTCCGACTGTAGCCAAAAACATTCAGTACTTC. It is translated as CASSSPTVAKNIQYF.

The V gene is TRBV4-1, the J gene TRBJ2-3, with D possibly TRBD2 on 6 matching bases. The CDR3 runs to 15 residues. Germline assignment: CDR1 MGHRA and CDR2 YSYEKL. The ends were cut back, 0 bases at V and 5 bases at J, with 12 bases in the middle. The CDR3 bases are TGCGCCAGCAGCCAAGAGGAGGGGCGAGGAGATACGCAGTATTTT. Amino acids: CASSQEEGRGDTQYF.

The CDR3 nucleotides are TGTGCCATCACCCAAGGACTAGCGGGGGGGCAAGATGAGCAGTTCTTC. This gives the protein CAITQGLAGGQDEQFF. The chain recombines TRBV10-3 with TRBJ2-1, with 15 bases aligning to TRBD2. The J segment lost 8 bases and the V segment lost 7 bases, leaving 9 bases of the junction unmatched. Germline loops: CDR1 ENHRY, CDR2 SYGVKD. The CDR3 is 16 residues long.

The V and J genes are TRBV9 and TRBJ2-3; 8 bases align to TRBD2. The CDR3 totals 18 residues. Trimming removed 2 bases from V and 2 bases from J; junction bases left unmatched: 13. Germline CDR1 SGDLS, CDR2 YYNGEE. Here the CDR3 DNA reads TGTGCCAGCAGCGTGGGGAGTGGGGCGGGGGGACTCACAGATACGCAGTATTTT. Translating gives CASSVGSGAGGLTDTQYF.